The TCR beta chain under discussion was sequenced for a study of cytomegalovirus exposure and HLA in healthy donors. The PCR had 60 Vbeta and 13 Jbeta primers. Authors' data handling: It was a later analysis that counted 83 million or so unique TCR beta chains, of which some 9.9 million were shared. Profiling relied on immunoSEQ multiplex PCR, and the TCRdb table lists in-frame clones only, not all of them. V and J calls and clone size are as listed in that table; D and trimming were resolved from the DNA. The sample records 150,000 or so clones, approximately 80% being singletons. Germline V lookup: CDR1 MNHNS, CDR2 SASEGT. The V gene end was trimmed by 4 bases and the J gene end by 4 bases; junction bases not matched to a gene: 1. The CDR3 runs 14 residues. Overall study results and limits: Cytomegalovirus association was listed for 170 or so TCR beta chains.

Regarding this clone: Its antigen is as yet unknown.

The chain links TRBV6-1 to TRBJ2-3, with TRBD2 identical over 11 bases. Input material: PBMCs. This sequence originates from a man aged 25-40 years in good health and CMV-seropositive. CDR3 DNA: TGTGCCAGCAGTGTAGCGGGAGGGCCAGATACGCAGTATTTT. Protein product: CASSVAGGPDTQYF.